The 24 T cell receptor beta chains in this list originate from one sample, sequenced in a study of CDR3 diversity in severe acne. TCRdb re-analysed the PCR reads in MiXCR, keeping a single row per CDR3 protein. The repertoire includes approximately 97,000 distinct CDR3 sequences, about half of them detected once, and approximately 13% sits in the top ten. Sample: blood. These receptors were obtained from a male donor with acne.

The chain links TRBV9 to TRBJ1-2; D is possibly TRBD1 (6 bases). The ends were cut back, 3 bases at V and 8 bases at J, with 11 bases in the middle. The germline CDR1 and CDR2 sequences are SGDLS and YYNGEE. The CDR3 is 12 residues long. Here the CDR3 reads CASSGGQSGYTF. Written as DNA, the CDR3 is TGTGCCAGCAGCGGAGGACAGTCAGGCTACACCTTC.

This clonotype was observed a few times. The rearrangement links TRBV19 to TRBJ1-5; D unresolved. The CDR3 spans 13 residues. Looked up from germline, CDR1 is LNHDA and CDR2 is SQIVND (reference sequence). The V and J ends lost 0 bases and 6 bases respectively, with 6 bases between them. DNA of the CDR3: TGTGCCAGTAGTATAGATGGCAGTCAGCCCCAGCATTTT. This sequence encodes CASSIDGSQPQHF.

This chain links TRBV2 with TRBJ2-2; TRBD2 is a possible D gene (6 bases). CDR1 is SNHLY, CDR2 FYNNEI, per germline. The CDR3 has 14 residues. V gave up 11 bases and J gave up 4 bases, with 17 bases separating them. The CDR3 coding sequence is TGTGCCGGCAATACGGGACTCAGCACCGGGGAGCTGTTTTTT. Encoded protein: CAGNTGLSTGELFF. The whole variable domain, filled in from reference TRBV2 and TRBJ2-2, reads EPEVTQTPSHQVTQMGQEVILRCVPISNHLYFYWYRQILGQKVEFLVSFYNNEISEKSEIFDDQFSVERPDGSNFTLKIRSTKLEDSAMYFCAGNTGLSTGELFFGEGSRLTVL.

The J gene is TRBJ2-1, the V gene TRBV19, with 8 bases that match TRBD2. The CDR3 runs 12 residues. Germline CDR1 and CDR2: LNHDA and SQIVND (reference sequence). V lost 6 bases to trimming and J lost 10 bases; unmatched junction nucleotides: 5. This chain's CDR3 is CASSSGTREQFF. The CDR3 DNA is TGTGCCAGTAGCAGCGGGACTAGGGAGCAGTTCTTC.

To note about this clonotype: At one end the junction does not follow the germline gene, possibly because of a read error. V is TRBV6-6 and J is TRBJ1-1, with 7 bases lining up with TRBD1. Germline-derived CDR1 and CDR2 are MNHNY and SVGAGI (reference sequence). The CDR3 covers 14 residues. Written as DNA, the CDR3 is TGTGCCGGCAGGTTAACAGGGGTGGCGACTGAAGCTTTCTTT. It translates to CAGRLTGVATEAFF.

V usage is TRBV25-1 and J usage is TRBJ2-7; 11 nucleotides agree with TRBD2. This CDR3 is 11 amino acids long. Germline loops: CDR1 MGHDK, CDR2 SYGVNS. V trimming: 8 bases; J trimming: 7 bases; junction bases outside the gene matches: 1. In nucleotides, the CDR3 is TGTGCCAGCGGGACTAGCGGAGAGCAGTACTTC. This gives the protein CASGTSGEQYF.

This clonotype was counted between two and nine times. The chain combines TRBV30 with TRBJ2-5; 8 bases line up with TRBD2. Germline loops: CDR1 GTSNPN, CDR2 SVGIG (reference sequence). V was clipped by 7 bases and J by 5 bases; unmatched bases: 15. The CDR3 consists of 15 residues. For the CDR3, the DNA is TGTGCCTCTGGGGCCCTTAGGACTAGCTCTGAGACCCAGTACTTC. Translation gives CASGALRTSSETQYF.

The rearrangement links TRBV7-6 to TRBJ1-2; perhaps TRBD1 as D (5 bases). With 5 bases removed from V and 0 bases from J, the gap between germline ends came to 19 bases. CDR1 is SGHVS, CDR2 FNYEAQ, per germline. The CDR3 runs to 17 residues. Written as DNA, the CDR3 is TGTGCCAGCAGCCCATCAGCGGGGGGTTTAGCTAACTATGGCTACACCTTC. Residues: CASSPSAGGLANYGYTF.

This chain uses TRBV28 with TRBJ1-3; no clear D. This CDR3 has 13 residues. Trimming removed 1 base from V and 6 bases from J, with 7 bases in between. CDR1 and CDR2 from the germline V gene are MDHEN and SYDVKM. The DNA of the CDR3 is TGTGCCAGCAGTTTATTTTCCACAAACACCATATATTTT. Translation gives CASSLFSTNTIYF. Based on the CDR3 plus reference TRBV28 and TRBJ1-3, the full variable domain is DVKVTQSSRYLVKRTGEKVFLECVQDMDHENMFWYRQDPGLGLRLIYFSYDVKMKEKGDIPEGYSVSREKKERFSLILESASTNQTSMYLCASSLFSTNTIYFGEGSWLTVV.

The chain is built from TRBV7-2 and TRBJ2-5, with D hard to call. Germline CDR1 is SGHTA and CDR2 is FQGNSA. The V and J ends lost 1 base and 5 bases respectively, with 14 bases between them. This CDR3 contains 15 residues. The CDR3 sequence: CASSLGSTTDETQYF. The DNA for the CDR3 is TGTGCCAGCAGCTTAGGATCGACAACCGATGAGACCCAGTACTTC.

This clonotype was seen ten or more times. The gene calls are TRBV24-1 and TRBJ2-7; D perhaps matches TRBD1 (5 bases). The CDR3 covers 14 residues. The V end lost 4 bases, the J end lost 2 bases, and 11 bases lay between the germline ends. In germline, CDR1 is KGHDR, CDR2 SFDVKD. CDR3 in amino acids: CATSDQTVAYEQYF. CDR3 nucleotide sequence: TGTGCCACCAGTGACCAGACAGTAGCCTACGAGCAGTACTTC.

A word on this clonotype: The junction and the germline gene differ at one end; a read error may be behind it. The CDR3 DNA sequence: TGTGCCAGTAGCCAGGGGGTGAACGCTGAAGCTTTCTTT. Its protein is CASSQGVNAEAFF. The chain links TRBV19 to TRBJ1-1, with 7 nucleotides matching TRBD1. This CDR3 comprises 13 residues. Germline V lookup: CDR1 LNHDA, CDR2 SQIVND (reference sequence).

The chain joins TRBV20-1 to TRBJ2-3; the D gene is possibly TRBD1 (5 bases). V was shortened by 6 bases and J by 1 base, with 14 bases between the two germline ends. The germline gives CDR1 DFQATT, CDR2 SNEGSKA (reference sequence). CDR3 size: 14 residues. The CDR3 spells CSALTQTGTDTQYF. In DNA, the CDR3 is TGCAGTGCACTCACCCAGACAGGCACAGATACGCAGTATTTT.

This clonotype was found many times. The CDR3 DNA is TGTGCCATCAGTGAGCCGACATTGAACACTGAAGCTTTCTTT. Its translation: CAISEPTLNTEAFF. The chain couples TRBV10-3 to TRBJ1-1; D gene unclear. The CDR3 contains 14 residues. V was pared by 2 bases and J by 0 bases, with 7 bases between. Germline V CDR1 and CDR2: ENHRY, SYGVKD.

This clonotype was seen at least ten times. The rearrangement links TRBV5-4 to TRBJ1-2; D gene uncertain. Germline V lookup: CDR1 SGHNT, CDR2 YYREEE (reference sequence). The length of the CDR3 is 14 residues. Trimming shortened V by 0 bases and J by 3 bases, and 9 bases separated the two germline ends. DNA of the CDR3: TGTGCCAGCAGCTTGGCTAGCTTGGACTATGGCTACACCTTC. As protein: CASSLASLDYGYTF.

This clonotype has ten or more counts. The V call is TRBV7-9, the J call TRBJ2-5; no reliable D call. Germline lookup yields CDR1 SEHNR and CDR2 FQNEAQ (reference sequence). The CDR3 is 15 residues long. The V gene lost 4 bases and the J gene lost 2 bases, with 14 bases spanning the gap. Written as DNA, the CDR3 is TGTGCCAGCAGCTCCGGACGGAGCCTTCAAGAGACCCAGTACTTC. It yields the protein CASSSGRSLQETQYF.

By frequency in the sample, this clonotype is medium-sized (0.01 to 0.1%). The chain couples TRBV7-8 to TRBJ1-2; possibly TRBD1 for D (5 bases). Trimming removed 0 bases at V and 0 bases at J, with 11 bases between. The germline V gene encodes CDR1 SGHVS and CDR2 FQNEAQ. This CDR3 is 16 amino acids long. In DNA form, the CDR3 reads TGTGCCAGCAGCTTAGCGGGGGGTTTAGCTAACTATGGCTACACCTTC. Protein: CASSLAGGLANYGYTF.

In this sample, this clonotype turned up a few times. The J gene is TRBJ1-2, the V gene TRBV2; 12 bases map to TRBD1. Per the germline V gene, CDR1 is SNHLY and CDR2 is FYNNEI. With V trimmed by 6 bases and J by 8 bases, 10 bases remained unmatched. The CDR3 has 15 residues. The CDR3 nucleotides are TGTGCCAGCAGGGATCCGGGACAGGGGGCGCGGGGCTACACCTTC. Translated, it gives CASRDPGQGARGYTF.

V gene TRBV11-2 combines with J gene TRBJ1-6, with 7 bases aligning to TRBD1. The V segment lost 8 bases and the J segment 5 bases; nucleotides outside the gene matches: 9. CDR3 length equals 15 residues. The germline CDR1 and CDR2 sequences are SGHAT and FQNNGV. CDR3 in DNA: TGTGCCAGCCCAGGGGCGGGACAGAATAATTCACCCCTCCACTTT. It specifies CASPGAGQNNSPLHF.

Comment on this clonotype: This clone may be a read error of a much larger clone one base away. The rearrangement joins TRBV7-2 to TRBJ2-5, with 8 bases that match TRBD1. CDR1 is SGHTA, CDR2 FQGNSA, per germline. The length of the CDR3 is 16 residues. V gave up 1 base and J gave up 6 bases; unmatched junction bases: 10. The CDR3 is CASSLVLAGGRKTQYF. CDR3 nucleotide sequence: TGTGCCAGCAGCTTAGTTTTGGCAGGGGGCCGGAAGACCCAGTACTTC.

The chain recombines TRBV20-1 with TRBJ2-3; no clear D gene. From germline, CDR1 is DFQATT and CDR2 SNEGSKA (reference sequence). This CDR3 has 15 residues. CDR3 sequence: CSSPINETSTDTQYF. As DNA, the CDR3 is TGCAGCTCACCCATTAACGAAACTAGCACAGATACGCAGTATTTT.

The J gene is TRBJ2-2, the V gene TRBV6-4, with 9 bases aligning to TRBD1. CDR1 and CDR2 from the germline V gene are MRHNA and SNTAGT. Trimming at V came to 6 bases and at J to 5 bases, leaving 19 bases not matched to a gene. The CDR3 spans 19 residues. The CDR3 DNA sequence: TGTGCCAGCAGCCTCTTTGGCATGGTGGGACAGGGTCAAACCGGGGAGCTGTTTTTT. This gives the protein CASSLFGMVGQGQTGELFF.

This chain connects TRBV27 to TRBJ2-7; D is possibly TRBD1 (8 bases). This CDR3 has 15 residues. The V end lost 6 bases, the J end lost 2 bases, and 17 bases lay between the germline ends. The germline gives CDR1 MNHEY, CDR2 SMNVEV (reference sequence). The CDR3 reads CASRLKQGGTYEQYF. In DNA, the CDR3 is TGTGCCAGCAGACTGAAACAGGGGGGGACCTACGAGCAGTACTTC.

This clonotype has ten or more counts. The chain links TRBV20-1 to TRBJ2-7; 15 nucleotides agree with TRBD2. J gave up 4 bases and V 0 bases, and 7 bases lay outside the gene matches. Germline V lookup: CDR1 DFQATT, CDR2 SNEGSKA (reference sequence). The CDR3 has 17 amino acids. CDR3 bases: TGCAGTGCTAGAGATCGGACTAGCGGGAGGGGCGTATACGAGCAGTACTTC. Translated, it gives CSARDRTSGRGVYEQYF.